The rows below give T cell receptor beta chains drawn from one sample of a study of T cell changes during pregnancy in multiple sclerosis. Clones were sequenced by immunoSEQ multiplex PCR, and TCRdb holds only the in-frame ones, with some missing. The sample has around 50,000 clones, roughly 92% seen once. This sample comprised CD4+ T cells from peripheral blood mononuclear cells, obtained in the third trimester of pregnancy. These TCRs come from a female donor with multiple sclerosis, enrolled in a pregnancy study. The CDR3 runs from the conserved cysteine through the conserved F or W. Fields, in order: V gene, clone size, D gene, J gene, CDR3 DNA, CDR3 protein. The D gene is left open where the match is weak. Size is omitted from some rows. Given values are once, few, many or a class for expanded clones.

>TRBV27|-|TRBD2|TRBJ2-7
TGTGCCAGCAGTTTATTAGCGGGAGGATCCTACGAGCAGTACTTC
CASSLLAGGSYEQYF
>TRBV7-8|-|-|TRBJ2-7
TGTGCCAGCAGCTCCTCTGGGCCCTACGAGCAGTACTTC
CASSSSGPYEQYF
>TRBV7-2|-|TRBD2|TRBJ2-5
TGTGCCAGCAGGTTTAGCGGGGCCCAAGAGACCCAGTACTTC
CASRFSGAQETQYF
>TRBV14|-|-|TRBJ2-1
TGTGCCAGCAGCCAAGAAATCGCGGGGACCGGTAGTGAGCAGTTCTTC
CASSQEIAGTGSEQFF
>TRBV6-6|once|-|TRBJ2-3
TGTGCCAGCAGTTACTTTGATCAGGATACGCAGTATTTT
CASSYFDQDTQYF
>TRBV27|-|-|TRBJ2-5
TGTGCCAGCAGTGAAGAGGAGACCCAGTACTTC
CASSEEETQYF
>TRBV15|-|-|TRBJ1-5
TGTGCCACCAGCAGCGACAGGTACGATAGCAATCAGCCCCAGCATTTT
CATSSDRYDSNQPQHF
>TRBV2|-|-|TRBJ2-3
TGTGCCAGCAGTATAACTAGGTATACGCAGTATTTT
CASSITRYTQYF
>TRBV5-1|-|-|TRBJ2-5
TGCGCCAGCAGCTTGGCCCTTAATGAAGAGACCCAGTACTTC
CASSLALNEETQYF
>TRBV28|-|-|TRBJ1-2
TGTGCCAGCAGCCAAAGGGACTTTGGCTACACCTTC
CASSQRDFGYTF
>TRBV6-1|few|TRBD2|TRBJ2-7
TGTGCCAGCAGTGAAGGGACTAGCGGGAAACTATACGAGCAGTACTTC
CASSEGTSGKLYEQYF
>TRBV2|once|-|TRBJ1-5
TGTGCCAGCAGGCAGGACTCCCGAAGACTCAGCCAGCCCCAGCATTTT
CASRQDSRRLSQPQHF
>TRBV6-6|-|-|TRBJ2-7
TGTGCCAGCAGGACTAGTGGGAGTAGCTCCTACGAGCAGTACTTC
CASRTSGSSSYEQYF
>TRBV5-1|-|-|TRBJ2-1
TGCGCCAGCAGCATCATAACCCTTCATAGCGCCCCCGGGTACAATGAGCAGTTCTTC
CASSIITLHSAPGYNEQFF
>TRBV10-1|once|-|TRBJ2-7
TGCGCCAGCAGTGGGGGCCTCAGCTCCTACGAGCAGTACTTC
CASSGGLSSYEQYF
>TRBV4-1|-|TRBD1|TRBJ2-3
TGCGCCAGCAGCCAACCGGGACAGGGGGCGATTATTGATACGCAGTATTTT
CASSQPGQGAIIDTQYF
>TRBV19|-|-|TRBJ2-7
TGTGCCAGTAGCCCACCGTTCCCTAGCTCCTACGAGCAGTACTTC
CASSPPFPSSYEQYF
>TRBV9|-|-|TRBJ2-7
TGTGCCAGCAGCGCCTCAGGGGTACCTACGATAGAGCAGTACTTC
CASSASGVPTIEQYF
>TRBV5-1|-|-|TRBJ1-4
TGCGCCAGCAGCGCGGCCGCGACGGGTGAAAAACTGTTTTTT
CASSAAATGEKLFF
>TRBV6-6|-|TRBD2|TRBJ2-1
TGTGCCAGCAGTTCGCGGGAGTTGGAGTTCTTC
CASSSRELEFF
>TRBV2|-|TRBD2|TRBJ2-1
TGTGCCAGCAGTGACGGTAGCGGGATTAGACCCTCCTACAATGAGCAGTTCTTC
CASSDGSGIRPSYNEQFF
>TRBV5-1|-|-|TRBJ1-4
TGCGCCAGCAGCTTGAGTACGGTTACCGAAAAACTGTTTTTT
CASSLSTVTEKLFF
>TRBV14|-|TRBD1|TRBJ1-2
TGTGCCAGCAGCCAAGAAAAGGGGGCGGCCACCTTC
CASSQEKGAATF
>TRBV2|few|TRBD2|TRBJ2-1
TGTGCCAGGTCGACTAGCGGGAGCAATCATGAGCAGTTCTTC
CARSTSGSNHEQFF
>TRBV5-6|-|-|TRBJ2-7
TGTGCCAGCCGATTAGCGGTCTCCTACGAGCAGTACTTC
CASRLAVSYEQYF
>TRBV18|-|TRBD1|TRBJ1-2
TGTGCCAGCTCACCAAGCGGGACAGGGGGCTATGGCTACACCTTC
CASSPSGTGGYGYTF
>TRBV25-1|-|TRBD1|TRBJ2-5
TGTGCCAGCAGTAGACGCTACAGGGGGCGCCGGAAGACCCAGTACTTC
CASSRRYRGRRKTQYF
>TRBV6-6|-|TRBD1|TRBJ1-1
TGTGCCAGCCAGGGGGCCTACACTGAAGCTTTCTTT
CASQGAYTEAFF
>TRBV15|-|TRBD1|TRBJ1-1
TGTGCCACCAGCAGGTTCGGGGGACAGTCTGAAGCTTTCTTT
CATSRFGGQSEAFF
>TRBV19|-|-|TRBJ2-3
TGTGCCAGTAGTATCCGGAGGTTACAGACATCGACAGATACGCAGTATTTT
CASSIRRLQTSTDTQYF
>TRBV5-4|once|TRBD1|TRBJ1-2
TGTGCCAGCAGCTTGAGGGACAGGTGGTCAAACTATGGCTACACCTTC
CASSLRDRWSNYGYTF
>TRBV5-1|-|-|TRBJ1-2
TGCGCCAGCAGCTACCGCCAGGGTGAAGGCTACACCTTC
CASSYRQGEGYTF
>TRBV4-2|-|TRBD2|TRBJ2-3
TGTGCCAGCAGCCAAGATCGACTAGCGGGGGGCACAGATACGCAGTATTTT
CASSQDRLAGGTDTQYF
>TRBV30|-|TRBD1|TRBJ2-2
TGTGCCTGGCGGACAGGCAACACCGGGGAGCTGTTTTTT
CAWRTGNTGELFF
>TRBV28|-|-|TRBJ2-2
TGTGCCAGCAGTTTTGACACAGGAACCGGGGAGCTGTTTTTT
CASSFDTGTGELFF
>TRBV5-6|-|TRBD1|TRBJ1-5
TGTGCCAGCAGCTTGGGACAGGGTAGCAATCAGCCCCAGCATTTT
CASSLGQGSNQPQHF
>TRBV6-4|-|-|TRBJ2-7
TGTGCCAGCAGTGACTCGAGACGACAATTCCACGAGCAGTACTTC
CASSDSRRQFHEQYF
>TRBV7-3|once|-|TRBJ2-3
TGTGCCAGCAGCTTACTAGCCACTAGCACAGATACGCAGTATTTT
CASSLLATSTDTQYF
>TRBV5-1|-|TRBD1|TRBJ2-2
TGCGCCAGCAGTCTGTCGAGCAGGGGGCTCACCGGGGAGCTGTTTTTT
CASSLSSRGLTGELFF
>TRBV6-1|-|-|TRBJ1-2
TGTGCCAGCAGTGAAGCTGCCGGGGGGGGCCCCTATGGCTACACCTTC
CASSEAAGGGPYGYTF
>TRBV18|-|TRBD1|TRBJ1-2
TGTGCCAGCTCACCACCATTGGGGGACAGGACCAACTATGGCTACACCTTC
CASSPPLGDRTNYGYTF
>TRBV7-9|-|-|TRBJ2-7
TGTGCCAGCAGCTTAGCAAGCGGCCACTACGAGCAGTACTTC
CASSLASGHYEQYF
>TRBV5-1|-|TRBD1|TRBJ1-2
TGCGCCAGCAGCATCGGGACAGTCTACGGCTACACCTTC
CASSIGTVYGYTF
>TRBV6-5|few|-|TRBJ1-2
TGTGCCAGCAGGGAGGACGCTTATGGCTACACCTTC
CASREDAYGYTF
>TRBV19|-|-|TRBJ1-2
TGTGCCAGTAGTATTTCAGGGGTCGGCTATGGCTACACCTTC
CASSISGVGYGYTF